Shown below are 14 T cell receptor beta chains from a single sample sequenced in a study of blood T cell repertoires in COVID-19. TCRdb's table, derived via immunoSEQ multiplex PCR, lists solely in-frame clones and lacks some. Among some 220,000 clones, 85% were seen once, and the ten largest hold 2.9%. The sample was peripheral blood. Receptors were obtained from a man aged 50-60 years who had recovered from COVID-19.

V is TRBV18 and J is TRBJ2-7; D is possibly TRBD2 (6 bases). Germline loops: CDR1 KGHSH, CDR2 LQKENI. The V gene lost 6 bases and the J gene lost 6 bases, with 15 bases spanning the gap. The CDR3 spans 13 residues. CDR3 residues: CASSLRESGEQYF. The CDR3 nucleotides are TGTGCCAGCTCGCTCCGGGAGTCAGGCGAGCAGTACTTC.

The CDR3: CASSPERGRANIQYF. The DNA for the CDR3 is TGCGCCAGCAGCCCGGAGCGAGGGCGGGCAAACATTCAGTACTTC. The chain couples TRBV5-1 to TRBJ2-4; the D gene is possibly TRBD2 (5 bases). This CDR3 comprises 15 residues. Trimming removed 4 bases at V and 6 bases at J, with 17 bases between. The V gene's germline CDR1 is SGHRS and CDR2 YFSETQ.

V and J are TRBV5-1 and TRBJ2-7; TRBD1 aligns across 12 bases. The junction had 4 bases not matched to a gene; V was cut back by 3 bases and J by 6 bases. Germline V gene sequence: CDR1 SGHRS, CDR2 YFSETQ. CDR3 length: 14 residues. The DNA for the CDR3 is TGCGCCAGCAGCTCGGGACAGGGGGCAAGCGAGCAGTACTTC. The encoded protein is CASSSGQGASEQYF.

J is TRBJ2-5 and V is TRBV28; D may be TRBD1 (5 bases). CDR3 length: 14 amino acids. Trimming stripped 7 bases from V and 0 bases from J, with 12 bases between. CDR1 and CDR2 from the germline V gene are MDHEN and SYDVKM. The CDR3, as DNA: TGTGCCAGCAAGACAGCCCTGTACCAAGAGACCCAGTACTTC. Translated: CASKTALYQETQYF.

The rearrangement uses TRBV7-2 and TRBJ1-1; D not resolved. CDR3 size: 14 residues. The ends were cut back, 5 bases at V and 8 bases at J, with 18 bases in the middle. Germline values: CDR1 SGHTA, CDR2 FQGNSA. DNA of the CDR3: TGTGCCAGCAGCCCCCGCCGGTTAGGGAGCGAAGCTTTCTTT. It encodes CASSPRRLGSEAFF.

This clone has only a few counts. The rearrangement links TRBV29-1 to TRBJ2-7, with 8 bases fitting TRBD1. This CDR3 region has 14 residues. V dropped 5 bases and J dropped 2; count of bases not matched to a gene: 8. CDR1 is SQVTM and CDR2 is ANQGSEA in the germline V gene. Here the CDR3 DNA reads TGCAGCGTTACCAAAGACAGGGGAGCCTACGAGCAGTACTTC. Encoded protein: CSVTKDRGAYEQYF.

This chain connects TRBV4-2 to TRBJ2-7; TRBD2 might be the D (7 bases). This CDR3 contains 17 residues. Germline loops: CDR1 LGHNA, CDR2 YNFKEQ. Trimming left V 0 bases short and J 4 bases short, with 19 bases between. The DNA of the CDR3 is TGTGCCAGCAGCCAAGATTACCGGGGGGCGGGAGTATACGAGCAGTACTTC. Protein sequence: CASSQDYRGAGVYEQYF.

J is TRBJ2-4 and V is TRBV7-2; D gene uncertain. The CDR3 sequence is 15 residues long. V lost 2 bases, J lost 0 bases, and 8 bases lay in between. Looked up from germline, CDR1 is SGHTA and CDR2 is FQGNSA. CDR3 bases: TGTGCCAGCAGCTTACCGGGTATAGCCAAAAACATTCAGTACTTC. As protein: CASSLPGIAKNIQYF.

The V and J genes are TRBV20-1 and TRBJ1-2, with 11 bases lining up with TRBD1. Germline lookup yields CDR1 DFQATT and CDR2 SNEGSKA (reference sequence). CDR3 size: 11 residues. Unmatched junction bases numbered 9, after V lost 8 bases and J lost 13 bases. CDR3 region: CSMDRGRVCTF. The CDR3 coding sequence is TGCAGTATGGACAGGGGGCGCGTCTGCACCTTC.

V is TRBV5-1 and J is TRBJ2-2; 7 bases are shared with TRBD1. Germline trimming cut 3 bases from V and 3 bases from J; bases unmatched to any gene: 5. The germline V gene encodes CDR1 SGHRS and CDR2 YFSETQ. The CDR3 consists of 15 residues. The CDR3 coding sequence is TGCGCCAGCAGCTCGGGACAGTTGGACACCGGGGAGCTGTTTTTT. Translation: CASSSGQLDTGELFF.

This clone was recorded once. V gene TRBV6-5 combines with J gene TRBJ2-5; D unresolved. There are 15 residues in the CDR3. Trimming pared 0 bases from V and 0 bases from J, leaving 8 bases between. Per the germline V gene, CDR1 is MNHEY and CDR2 is SVGAGI. For the CDR3, the DNA is TGTGCCAGCAGTTACTCTCCGCAGAACCAAGAGACCCAGTACTTC. As protein: CASSYSPQNQETQYF.

There are a few counts of this clone. The chain employs TRBV19 and TRBJ1-4; the match to TRBD1 covers 7 bases. V lost 5 bases and J lost 14; bases outside the gene matches: 17. The CDR3 runs to 15 residues. Per germline, CDR1 LNHDA and CDR2 SQIVND (reference sequence). Here the CDR3 reads CASSPRDRRMKGLFF. As DNA, the CDR3 is TGTGCCAGTAGTCCTAGGGACAGACGAATGAAAGGGCTGTTTTTT.

V gene TRBV6-6 combines with J gene TRBJ2-7, with TRBD2 identical over 11 bases. The V and J ends lost 7 bases and 2 bases, in that order; junction bases with no gene match: 7. Germline V gene lookup returns CDR1 MNHNY and CDR2 SVGAGI (reference sequence). The CDR3 contains 15 residues. The CDR3 loop reads CASTALAGAPYEQYF. CDR3 sequence (DNA): TGTGCCAGCACCGCACTAGCGGGAGCACCCTACGAGCAGTACTTC.

The chain combines TRBV5-1 with TRBJ2-5; D gene uncertain. V lost 2 bases, J lost 0 bases, and 5 bases lay in between. Germline V lookup: CDR1 SGHRS, CDR2 YFSETQ. CDR3 length equals 13 residues. CDR3 protein: CASSLYHQETQYF. The CDR3 bases are TGCGCCAGCAGCTTATATCACCAAGAGACCCAGTACTTC.